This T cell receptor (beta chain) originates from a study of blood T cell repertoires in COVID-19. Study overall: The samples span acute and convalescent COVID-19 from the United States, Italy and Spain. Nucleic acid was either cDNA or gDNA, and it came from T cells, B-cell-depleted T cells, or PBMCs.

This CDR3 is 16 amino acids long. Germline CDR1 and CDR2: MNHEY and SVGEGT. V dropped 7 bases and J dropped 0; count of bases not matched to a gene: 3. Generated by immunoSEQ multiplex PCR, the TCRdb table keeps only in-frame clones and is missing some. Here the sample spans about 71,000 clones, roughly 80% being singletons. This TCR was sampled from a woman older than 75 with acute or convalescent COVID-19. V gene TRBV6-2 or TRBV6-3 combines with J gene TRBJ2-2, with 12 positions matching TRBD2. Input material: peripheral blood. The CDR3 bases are TGTGCCAGCACCCCTAGCGGGAGGGCGAACACCGGGGAGCTGTTTTTT. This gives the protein CASTPSGRANTGELFF.